Each of the 9 T cell receptor beta chains below was sequenced from the same sample in a study of neurological immune-mediated disorders. TCRdb reprocessed the 5' RACE reads with MiXCR, giving one entry per CDR3 protein. This table holds around 15,000 distinct CDR3 sequences, approximately 9.1% found once. The specimen sequenced was CD8+ T cells from blood. Source of these receptors: a man aged 45 to 65 in good health.

This sequence joins TRBV7-8 and TRBJ2-1; D may match TRBD1 or TRBD2 (6 bases each). Trimming pared 1 base from V and 1 base from J, leaving 20 bases between. The CDR3 has 19 residues. Per germline, CDR1 SGHVS and CDR2 FQNEAQ. The CDR3 DNA reads as TGTGCCAGCAGCTTAGGGGGGGACACCGAAGGGTGGTCCTACAATGAGCAGTTCTTC. It translates to CASSLGGDTEGWSYNEQFF.

There are many counts of this clonotype. The chain recombines TRBV28 with TRBJ2-6, with 9 bases that match TRBD1. The V and J ends lost 5 bases and 4 bases, in that order; junction bases with no gene match: 6. Germline V gene data show CDR1 as MDHEN and CDR2 as SYDVKM. The CDR3 is 16 residues long. CDR3 coding DNA: TGTGCCAGCAGTGTACAGGGGGCAAGCGGGGCCAACGTCCTGACTTTC. Residues: CASSVQGASGANVLTF.

This clonotype was seen at least ten times. This sequence joins TRBV5-1 and TRBJ1-1, with 7 nucleotides matching TRBD1. CDR1 and CDR2 from the germline V gene are SGHRS and YFSETQ. Trimming removed 4 bases from V and 1 base from J; junction bases left unmatched: 13. This CDR3 has 17 residues. The CDR3 sequence: CASSTGMINRGNTEAFF. The CDR3, as DNA: TGCGCCAGCAGCACAGGAATGATTAACAGGGGGAACACTGAAGCTTTCTTT.

At least ten counts were recorded for this clonotype. The chain combines TRBV20-1 with TRBJ2-2, with D hard to call. The germline CDR1 and CDR2 sequences are DFQATT and SNEGSKA (reference sequence). V lost 5 bases and J 4 bases, leaving 5 bases between the germline ends. This CDR3 contains 11 residues. This chain's CDR3 is CSAQITGELFF. DNA of the CDR3: TGCAGTGCTCAGATCACCGGGGAGCTGTTTTTT.

This clonotype ranks as medium-sized. This chain joins TRBV21-1 and TRBJ2-1; the tabulated D call, TRBD1, remains unverified against the DNA. TRBV21-1 is flagged as a pseudogene. The CDR3 spans 12 residues. The chain's CDR3 is CASSYRVGEQFF. As DNA, the CDR3 is TGTGCCAGCAGCTACAGGGTGGGTGAGCAGTTCTTC.

This clonotype was detected ten times or more. The rearrangement links TRBV5-1 to TRBJ2-6; TRBD2 matches at 12 bases. This CDR3 region has 18 residues. V lost 2 bases, J lost 2 bases, and 5 bases stayed unmatched. Germline V gene lookup returns CDR1 SGHRS and CDR2 YFSETQ. CDR3 in DNA: TGCGCCAGCAGCTTTGTGACTAGCGGGAGAGCTGGGGCCAACGTCCTGACTTTC. Encoded protein: CASSFVTSGRAGANVLTF.

There are many counts of this clonotype. This chain links TRBV6-5 with TRBJ2-2; D gene ambiguous. V shed 0 bases and J shed 6 bases, with 17 bases lying between them. The CDR3 extends over 17 amino acids. Germline V gene sequence: CDR1 MNHEY, CDR2 SVGAGI. The CDR3 coding sequence is TGTGCCAGCAGTTACTCGGGCGGCCTTGCATTCGCCGGGGAGCTGTTTTTT. Translation: CASSYSGGLAFAGELFF.

This clonotype was detected ten times or more. The chain is built from TRBV28 and TRBJ2-7; no clear D. The V and J ends lost 6 bases and 3 bases respectively, with 9 bases between them. There are 12 residues in the CDR3. Germline V gives CDR1 MDHEN, CDR2 SYDVKM. The CDR3 loop reads CASRFRGYEQYF. The CDR3 DNA reads as TGTGCCAGCAGGTTTAGAGGCTACGAGCAGTACTTC.

The chain employs TRBV7-9 and TRBJ1-1, with D perhaps TRBD1 (6 bases). This CDR3 spans 13 amino acids. Trimming removed 2 bases at V and 3 bases at J, with 7 bases between. Germline CDR1 SEHNR, CDR2 FQNEAQ (reference sequence). The CDR3, as DNA: TGTGCCAGCAGCTTAAGGGGGGACACTGAAGCTTTCTTT. It encodes CASSLRGDTEAFF.